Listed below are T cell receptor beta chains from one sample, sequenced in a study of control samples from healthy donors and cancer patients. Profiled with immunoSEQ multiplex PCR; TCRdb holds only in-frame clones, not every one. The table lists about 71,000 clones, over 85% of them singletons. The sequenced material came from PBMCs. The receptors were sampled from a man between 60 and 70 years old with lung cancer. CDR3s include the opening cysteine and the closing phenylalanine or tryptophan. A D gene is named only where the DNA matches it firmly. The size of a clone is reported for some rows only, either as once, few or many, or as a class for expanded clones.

DNA: TGTGCCAGCAGTTACTCGATGTCCGAGCAGTACTTC; CDR3: CASSYSMSEQYF; size: -; V: TRBV6-5; J: TRBJ2-7; D: -
DNA: TGTGCCATCAGTGAGTCGCCCTACGAAAAACTGTTTTTT; CDR3: CAISESPYEKLFF; size: once; V: TRBV10-3; J: TRBJ1-4; D: -
DNA: TGTGCCAGCAGTGGCCTAGCGGGGAGTACGCAGTATTTT; CDR3: CASSGLAGSTQYF; size: once; V: TRBV6-4; J: TRBJ2-3; D: TRBD2
DNA: TGTGCCAGCAGCTGGGAGAGACAGTTGAACACTGAAGCTTTCTTT; CDR3: CASSWERQLNTEAFF; size: -; V: TRBV5-6; J: TRBJ1-1; D: -
DNA: TGCGCCAGCAACTCGGGACAGGGGATAGGAGAGACCCAGTACTTC; CDR3: CASNSGQGIGETQYF; size: -; V: TRBV4-1; J: TRBJ2-5; D: TRBD1
DNA: TGTGCCAGCAGCGTAGCGGGACAGGGGCGTTACGAGCAGTACTTC; CDR3: CASSVAGQGRYEQYF; size: -; V: TRBV9; J: TRBJ2-7; D: TRBD1
DNA: TGTGCCAGCAGCTACGGACTCACCCCTGGGGAAGAGACCCAGTACTTC; CDR3: CASSYGLTPGEETQYF; size: once; V: TRBV5-8; J: TRBJ2-5; D: -
DNA: TGTGCCAGCAGCGTAGCTACTGGAGAGGGCCCGAGCTCCTATAATTCACCCCTCCACTTT; CDR3: CASSVATGEGPSSYNSPLHF; size: once; V: TRBV9; J: TRBJ1-6; D: -
DNA: TGTGCCAGCAGCCAACAGGACAGAGTCTATGGCTACACCTTC; CDR3: CASSQQDRVYGYTF; size: few; V: TRBV14; J: TRBJ1-2; D: -
DNA: TGTGCCAGCTCACCACCAGGGATGGATGGCTACACCTTC; CDR3: CASSPPGMDGYTF; size: once; V: TRBV18; J: TRBJ1-2; D: -
DNA: TGCGCCAGCAGCTTGGCCCGGGCGGCGGCAAGCACAGATACGCAGTATTTT; CDR3: CASSLARAAASTDTQYF; size: -; V: TRBV5-1; J: TRBJ2-3; D: -
DNA: TGTGCCAGCTCACCGGACGAGGGCACCGGGGAGCTGTTTTTT; CDR3: CASSPDEGTGELFF; size: -; V: TRBV18; J: TRBJ2-2; D: -
DNA: TGTGCCAGCTCACCACCCCTTACAGAGCTAGTCCAAGGGCAGTACTTC; CDR3: CASSPPLTELVQGQYF; size: -; V: TRBV18; J: TRBJ2-7; D: -
DNA: TGCGCCAGCAGCTCAGGACTAGCGGGGCCCTCTCAAGAGACCCAGTACTTC; CDR3: CASSSGLAGPSQETQYF; size: -; V: TRBV4-1; J: TRBJ2-5; D: TRBD2
DNA: TGTGCCAGCAGCGCGATTATGGATACGCAGTATTTT; CDR3: CASSAIMDTQYF; size: -; V: TRBV9; J: TRBJ2-3; D: -
DNA: TGTGCCAGCAGCCCGGTGGGGAAAAGAGACCTCCACTACACCTTC; CDR3: CASSPVGKRDLHYTF; size: -; V: TRBV5-6; J: TRBJ1-2; D: -
DNA: TGTGCCAGCAGTTTGAAAGCAGGCAGGGGATCAGATACGCAGTATTTT; CDR3: CASSLKAGRGSDTQYF; size: -; V: TRBV28; J: TRBJ2-3; D: -
DNA: TGCGCCAGCAGTCAATCTTCCCTCCGGACAGCGGACCAAGAGACCCAGTACTTC; CDR3: CASSQSSLRTADQETQYF; size: -; V: TRBV23-1; J: TRBJ2-5; D: -
DNA: TGCGCCAGCAGCTTCAACGGGGGATCTGGAAACACCATATATTTT; CDR3: CASSFNGGSGNTIYF; size: -; V: TRBV5-1; J: TRBJ1-3; D: -
DNA: TGTGCCAGCAGTCCCACGTCAACAACTAATGAAAAACTGTTTTTT; CDR3: CASSPTSTTNEKLFF; size: -; V: TRBV6-5; J: TRBJ1-4; D: -
DNA: TGTGCCAGCAGTGAAAGGACAGCCCTAAATCAGCCCCAACATTTT; CDR3: CASSERTALNQPQHF; size: -; V: TRBV2; J: TRBJ1-5; D: -
DNA: TGCGCCAGCAGGGTCGGGGGGACTAATGAAAAACTGTTTTTT; CDR3: CASRVGGTNEKLFF; size: -; V: TRBV5-1; J: TRBJ1-4; D: -
DNA: TGTGCCAGCAGCTTAGGTCAGGCCAGCTATGGCTACACCTTC; CDR3: CASSLGQASYGYTF; size: -; V: TRBV7-8; J: TRBJ1-2; D: -
DNA: TGTGCCTGGACCCTACTAGGTAGGGGATCCTATGGCTACACCTTC; CDR3: CAWTLLGRGSYGYTF; size: -; V: TRBV30; J: TRBJ1-2; D: -
DNA: TGCGCCAGCAGCTCAGGGAGCTACTCTGGAAACACCATATATTTT; CDR3: CASSSGSYSGNTIYF; size: -; V: TRBV10-1; J: TRBJ1-3; D: -
DNA: TGCGCCAGCAGCCCCTTCGAAGGGGCCCAAAGGCAATATGGCTACACCTTC; CDR3: CASSPFEGAQRQYGYTF; size: -; V: TRBV5-1; J: TRBJ1-2; D: -
DNA: TGTGCCAGCAGCCCGGGAGTTAGAAACACCATATATTTT; CDR3: CASSPGVRNTIYF; size: once; V: TRBV7-9; J: TRBJ1-3; D: -
DNA: TGTGCCAGCAGCTTAGTTTCAGGGATCGAGACCCAGTACTTC; CDR3: CASSLVSGIETQYF; size: -; V: TRBV7-7; J: TRBJ2-5; D: -
DNA: TGTGCCATCAGTGAGTACACGGAGATGGCCATATATTTT; CDR3: CAISEYTEMAIYF; size: -; V: TRBV10-3; J: TRBJ1-3; D: -
DNA: TGTGCCAGCAGCCAAGGAGAAAATACGCAGTATTTT; CDR3: CASSQGENTQYF; size: -; V: TRBV3-1/TRBV3-2; J: TRBJ2-3; D: -
DNA: TGTGCCAGCTCACATCTGGACAGTAGCCATGAGCAGTTCTTC; CDR3: CASSHLDSSHEQFF; size: -; V: TRBV18; J: TRBJ2-1; D: -
DNA: TGTGCCAGCAGCTTAATGGGTAGAGGGGCCGGGGAGCTGTTTTTT; CDR3: CASSLMGRGAGELFF; size: -; V: TRBV7-3; J: TRBJ2-2; D: -
DNA: TGTGCCAGCAGTTATGGGGACACCGGAATTTACTTC; CDR3: CASSYGDTGIYF; size: -; V: TRBV12-3/TRBV12-4; J: TRBJ2-5; D: -
DNA: TGTGCCAGCAAGGGAAATAGCAATCAGCCCCAGCATTTT; CDR3: CASKGNSNQPQHF; size: -; V: TRBV2; J: TRBJ1-5; D: -
DNA: TGTGCCAGCAGGGACATTCTACACGAGCAGTACTTC; CDR3: CASRDILHEQYF; size: -; V: TRBV6-5; J: TRBJ2-7; D: -
DNA: TGTGCTAGTGGTTTGGTGCCAGACGGACAGGGGGCGCCGAATCAGCCCCAGCATTTT; CDR3: CASGLVPDGQGAPNQPQHF; size: -; V: TRBV12-5; J: TRBJ1-5; D: TRBD1
DNA: TGTGCCAGCAGCGTAATGGGTTCGGGGTACACTGAAGCTTTCTTT; CDR3: CASSVMGSGYTEAFF; size: -; V: TRBV9; J: TRBJ1-1; D: -